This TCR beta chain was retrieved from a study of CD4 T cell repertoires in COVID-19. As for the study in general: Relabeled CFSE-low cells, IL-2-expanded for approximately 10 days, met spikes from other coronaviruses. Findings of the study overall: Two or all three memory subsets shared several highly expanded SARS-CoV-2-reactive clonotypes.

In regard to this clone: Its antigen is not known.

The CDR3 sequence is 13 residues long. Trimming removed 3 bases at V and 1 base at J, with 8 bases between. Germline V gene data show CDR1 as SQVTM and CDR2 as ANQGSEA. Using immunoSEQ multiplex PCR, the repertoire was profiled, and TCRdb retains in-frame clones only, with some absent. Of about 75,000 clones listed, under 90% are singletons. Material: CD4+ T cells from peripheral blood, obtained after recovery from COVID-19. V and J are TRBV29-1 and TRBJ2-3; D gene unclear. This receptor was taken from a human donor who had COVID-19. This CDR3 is CSVDGRGTDTQYF. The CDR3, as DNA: TGCAGCGTTGACGGACGGGGCACAGATACGCAGTATTTT.